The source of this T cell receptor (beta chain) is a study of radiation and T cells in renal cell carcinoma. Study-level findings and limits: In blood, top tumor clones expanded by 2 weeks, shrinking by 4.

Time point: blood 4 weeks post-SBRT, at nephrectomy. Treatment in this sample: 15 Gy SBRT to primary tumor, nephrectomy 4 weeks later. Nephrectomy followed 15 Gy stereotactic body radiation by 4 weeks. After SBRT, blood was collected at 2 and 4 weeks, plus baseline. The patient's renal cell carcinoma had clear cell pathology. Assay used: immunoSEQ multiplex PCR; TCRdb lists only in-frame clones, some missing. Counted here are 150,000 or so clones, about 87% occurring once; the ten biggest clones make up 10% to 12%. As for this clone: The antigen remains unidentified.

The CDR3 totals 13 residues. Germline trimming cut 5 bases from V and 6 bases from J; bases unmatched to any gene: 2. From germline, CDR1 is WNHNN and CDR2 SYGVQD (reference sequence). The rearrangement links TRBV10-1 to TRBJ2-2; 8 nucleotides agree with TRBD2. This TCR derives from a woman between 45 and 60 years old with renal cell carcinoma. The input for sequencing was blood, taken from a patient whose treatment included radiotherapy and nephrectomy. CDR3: CASSLGGAGELFF. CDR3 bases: TGCGCCAGCAGTCTCGGGGGGGCCGGGGAGCTGTTTTTT.